This T cell receptor (beta chain) was captured by sequencing in a study of cytomegalovirus exposure and HLA in healthy donors. The wider study: In an earlier analysis, 90 million to 130 million unique TCR beta sequences were found from 200 million or so T cells. Study outcomes and limitations: Roughly uniform sequencing depth across donors was assumed, possibly incorrectly. Later analysis identified a missense DCLRE1C variant that was linked to TCR beta V- and J-gene trimming.

The PCR employed 60 Vbeta primers together with 13 Jbeta primers. Generated by immunoSEQ multiplex PCR, the TCRdb table keeps only in-frame clones and is missing some. The sample shows roughly 110,000 clones, roughly three quarters of them seen only once. The junction had 3 bases not matched to a gene; V was cut back by 6 bases and J by 2 bases. Germline lookup yields CDR1 SNHLY and CDR2 FYNNEI. This CDR3 spans 16 amino acids. Notes on this clone: Its antigen is not known. The sample carries other DNA sequences with the same CDR3.

Sequencing used PBMCs. This clonotype was sampled from a woman aged 35 to 49 in good health and CMV-seropositive. The J gene is TRBJ2-5, the V gene TRBV2; 16 bases are a match to TRBD2. The CDR3 here is CASSVGLAGGQETQYF. The CDR3 DNA sequence: TGTGCCAGCAGCGTGGGACTAGCGGGGGGGCAAGAGACCCAGTACTTC.